These 4 T cell receptor beta chains came from one sample sequenced in a study of T cells in Graves' hyperthyroidism and ophthalmopathy. Authors of the study amplified TCR beta CDR3 regions from RNA transcripts. Initially, a first-round RT-PCR of the TCR CDR3 employed the HTBI primer set. TCRdb used MiXCR to reprocess the multiplex PCR reads, holding one entry per CDR3 protein. The sample yields approximately 420,000 distinct CDR3 sequences, roughly 15% seen once. The sequenced sample consisted of blood. Source of these receptors: a woman aged 18-29 years with Graves' hyperthyroidism.

This clonotype was seen ten or more times. The gene calls are TRBV20-1 and TRBJ2-1, with 8 bases aligning to TRBD2. The CDR3 covers 14 residues. Germline V gene data show CDR1 as DFQATT and CDR2 as SNEGSKA (reference sequence). J gave up 9 bases and V 1 base, and 8 bases lay outside the gene matches. In DNA form, the CDR3 reads TGCAGTGCTAGAGGATTCGGGGGGGTGGGTGAGCAGTTCTTC. Translation: CSARGFGGVGEQFF.

The rearrangement uses TRBV15 and TRBJ1-5; D unclear. Between the trimmed V and J ends, which lost 0 bases and 7 bases, there was a span of 13 bases. CDR3 length: 15 amino acids. Looked up from germline, CDR1 is LNHNV and CDR2 is YYDKDF (reference sequence). CDR3 sequence (DNA): TGTGCCACCAGCAGAGAAAGTCATTCAAGGCAGCCCCAGCATTTT. The encoded protein is CATSRESHSRQPQHF.

This clonotype appeared many times. V usage is TRBV18 and J usage is TRBJ1-4, with 8 bases that match TRBD1. The CDR3 has 16 residues. Per the germline V gene, CDR1 is KGHSH and CDR2 is LQKENI. V was pared by 4 bases and J by 2 bases, with 6 bases of the junction left unmatched. The CDR3 loop is CASSHGQGITNEKLFF. CDR3 nucleotides: TGTGCCAGCTCACACGGACAGGGCATCACTAATGAAAAACTGTTTTTT.

The chain employs TRBV4-2 and TRBJ2-1, with 10 bases that match TRBD2. In germline, CDR1 is LGHNA, CDR2 YNFKEQ. Unmatched junction bases numbered 10, after V lost 1 base and J lost 10 bases. This CDR3 has 16 amino acids. The CDR3 reads CASSQVTPSGSSEQFF. The CDR3 nucleotides read TGTGCCAGCAGCCAAGTAACTCCTAGCGGGAGTAGCGAGCAGTTCTTC.